This T cell receptor beta chain was recorded in a study of shared clonotypes between healthy human individuals. In the study overall: Each donor's CD4 naive and CD4 memory cells filled three plates apiece, CD8 naive two, and CD8 memory one. Regarding the study as a whole: Across a handful of donors, naive CD4 shared roughly 5.2%, naive CD8 approximately 3.5%, memory CD4 roughly 2.4%, memory CD8 approximately 0.4%.

The CDR3 spans 16 residues. V lost 4 bases, J lost 4 bases, and 20 bases lay in between. Germline V gives CDR1 SGHNT, CDR2 YYREEE (reference sequence). The test was conducted at deep level. The assay was immunoSEQ multiplex PCR, and TCRdb's table has in-frame clones only and misses some. The repertoire holds roughly 1.4 million clones, roughly 98.5% seen once, with 0.36% in the top ten. As concerns this clone: Its antigen is still unknown.

None of the donors, who were healthy HIV-negative adults, had recently had acute infections or vaccinations. Input material: naive CD4+ T cells sorted from blood. Subset in this sample: CD45RA+ positively selected. The sequence came from a man under 40 in good health. The genes are TRBV5-4 and TRBJ1-2; D is unclear. CDR3 in DNA: TGTGCCAGCAGCGATTCTCCCAGCAGTTGGTCCTATGGCTACACCTTC. It specifies CASSDSPSSWSYGYTF.